What follows is one T cell receptor (beta chain) and its context. The same CDR3 is also encoded by other DNA sequences in this sample. From germline, CDR1 is MNHEY and CDR2 SMNVEV (reference sequence). This CDR3 comprises 13 residues. The record originates from a study of shared clonotypes between healthy human individuals. The data were produced by immunoSEQ multiplex PCR, yet TCRdb's version contains in-frame clones alone and is incomplete. This sample yields roughly 590,000 clones, of which 95% to 96% are seen a single time; over 0.09% belongs to the top ten. As defined, naive CD8 cells were CD45RO-negative and positively selected for CCR7, with terminally differentiated effector memory CD45RA+ cells excluded.

V and J are TRBV27 and TRBJ2-5; 7 positions agree with TRBD2. Judging by the DNA end, TRBJ2-7 fits better; the J call may be wrong. Sequenced material: naive CD8+ T cells sorted from blood. The receptor comes from a woman aged 30 to 39 in good health. The chain's CDR3 is CASSFGRTYEQYF. The CDR3 DNA is TGTGCCAGCAGTTTCGGGAGGACGTACGAGCAGTACTTC.